This T cell receptor beta chain was recovered during a study of blood T cells in healthy people across ages. This clonotype was recorded only once. Its matching antigen is unknown. Study observations and caveats: Estimated diversity, derived from one million T cells, was regarded as an underestimate.

V lost 0 bases to trimming and J lost 2 bases, with 10 bases between them. The CDR3 sequence is 15 residues long. CDR1 and CDR2 from the germline V gene are MGHRA and YSYEKL. A second roughly 6 to 11 cycle PCR used barcoded and J-beta primers. TCRdb itself ran the 5' RACE reads through MiXCR, one entry per CDR3 protein. The table records about 800,000 distinct CDR3 sequences, just under 25% of them present only once. The same specimen was also included in a second study, on T cells of mothers and their children. That source adds: Extracted RNA, in its entirety, went into cDNA synthesis at roughly 1.5 ug per 15 ul.

The sample was blood. The V gene is TRBV4-1, the J gene TRBJ1-1; a weak D match, TRBD1 (5 bases). The sequence was collected from a boy younger than 18 in good health. DNA for the CDR3: TGCGCCAGCAGCCAAGATTGGGGGAGCAACACTGAAGCTTTCTTT. It translates to CASSQDWGSNTEAFF.